The 25 T cell receptor beta chains in this list originate from one sample, sequenced in a study of cytomegalovirus exposure and HLA in healthy donors. TCRdb's table, derived via immunoSEQ multiplex PCR, lists solely in-frame clones and lacks some. The sample consists of tens of thousands of clones, about four fifths of them appearing once. What was sequenced was PBMCs. The receptor set was obtained from a woman in her late teens or twenties in good health and CMV-seropositive.

The rearrangement links TRBV6-5 to TRBJ2-7; perhaps TRBD1 as D (6 bases). The CDR3 length is 13 residues. V was pared by 6 bases and J by 4 bases, with 13 bases between. CDR1 and CDR2 from the germline V gene are MNHEY and SVGAGI. The CDR3 DNA reads TGTGCCAGCAGGACGAACAGGGTTTACGAGCAGTACTTC. Protein: CASRTNRVYEQYF.

This chain joins TRBV21-1 and TRBJ1-5; whether TRBD1, the table's D call, matches the DNA was not checked. TRBV21-1 is deemed a pseudogene. This CDR3 spans 13 amino acids. This chain's CDR3 is CASSLRGHQPQHF. CDR3 nucleotides: TGTGCCAGCAGCTTAAGGGGGCATCAGCCCCAGCATTTT.

The CDR3 sequence is CASSLFPKPARYTF. The CDR3 DNA reads as TGTGCCAGCAGCTTATTCCCCAAACCAGCGAGGTACACCTTC. V and J are TRBV7-2 and TRBJ1-2; D gene unclear. This CDR3 comprises 14 residues. V was pared by 2 bases and J by 11 bases, with 18 bases between. Germline V CDR1 and CDR2: SGHTA, FQGNSA.

The chain links TRBV7-9 to TRBJ1-4, with TRBD1 matching over 7 bases. This CDR3 has 14 amino acids. V was clipped by 5 bases and J by 5 bases; unmatched bases: 5. In germline, CDR1 is SEHNR, CDR2 FQNEAQ (reference sequence). The CDR3 protein is CASSLGQLNEKLFF. In DNA form, the CDR3 reads TGTGCCAGCAGCCTGGGACAGTTGAATGAAAAACTGTTTTTT.

The chain employs TRBV28 and TRBJ2-7, with 9 nucleotides matching TRBD1. CDR1 is MDHEN and CDR2 is SYDVKM in the germline V gene. The CDR3 covers 17 residues. The V and J ends lost 4 bases and 4 bases, in that order; junction bases with no gene match: 14. CDR3 nucleotide sequence: TGTGCCAGCAGTTCCCCAAATACCGGGACAGGGCGGTACGAGCAGTACTTC. It translates to CASSSPNTGTGRYEQYF.

The chain employs TRBV6-1 and TRBJ1-2; D possibly corresponds to TRBD1 (6 bases). Trimming removed 6 bases at V and 4 bases at J, with 18 bases between. The germline CDR1 and CDR2 sequences are MNHNS and SASEGT. The CDR3 is made up of 15 amino acids. The CDR3 sequence is CASSQHPQTGYGYTF. CDR3 coding DNA: TGTGCCAGCAGCCAGCACCCTCAGACAGGCTATGGCTACACCTTC.

J is TRBJ1-2 and V is TRBV7-9; 7 bases agree with TRBD1. The germline gives CDR1 SEHNR, CDR2 FQNEAQ (reference sequence). This CDR3 is built from 15 residues. The V segment lost 4 bases and the J segment 6 bases; nucleotides outside the gene matches: 11. The CDR3 region has the DNA TGTGCCAGCAGCTACGCAGGGGGAGGCGGGAATGGCTACACCTTC. Protein sequence: CASSYAGGGGNGYTF. Filled out from reference TRBV7-9 and TRBJ1-2, the complete variable domain reads DTGVSQNPRHKITKRGQNVTFRCDPISEHNRLYWYRQTLGQGPEFLTYFQNEAQLEKSRLLSDRFSAERPKGSFSTLEIQRTEQGDSAMYLCASSYAGGGGNGYTFGSGTRLTVV.

The chain combines TRBV28 with TRBJ2-7, with TRBD1 as a possible D gene (5 bases). With 6 bases removed from V and 9 bases from J, the gap between germline ends came to 15 bases. CDR3 length: 12 residues. Germline V CDR1 and CDR2: MDHEN, SYDVKM. Written as DNA, the CDR3 is TGTGCCAGCAGCCAGCAGGGCGAAGGGCAGTACTTC. It is translated as CASSQQGEGQYF. Supplemented by reference TRBV28 and TRBJ2-7, the full variable domain reads DVKVTQSSRYLVKRTGEKVFLECVQDMDHENMFWYRQDPGLGLRLIYFSYDVKMKEKGDIPEGYSVSREKKERFSLILESASTNQTSMYLCASSQQGEGQYFGPGTRLTVT.

This clone was observed once. The chain links TRBV6-6 to TRBJ2-3; 9 positions match TRBD1. The germline V gene has CDR1 MNHNY and CDR2 SVGAGI (reference sequence). V shed 6 bases and J 3 bases; nucleotides not matched to a gene: 10. CDR3 size: 16 residues. In nucleotides, the CDR3 is TGTGCCAGCAGCCTAGGACAGGGGACCAAGACAGATACGCAGTATTTT. This gives the protein CASSLGQGTKTDTQYF.

J is TRBJ2-7 and V is TRBV11-2; D unresolved. This CDR3 region has 14 residues. Germline CDR1 and CDR2: SGHAT and FQNNGV. V was clipped by 3 bases and J by 2 bases, with 11 bases between them. This chain's CDR3 is CASSFRRLAYEQYF. CDR3 DNA sequence: TGTGCCAGCAGCTTTCGTCGACTCGCCTACGAGCAGTACTTC.

This CDR3 is CASSDLDSYGYTF. Here the CDR3 DNA reads TGCGCCAGCAGTGATCTAGACTCCTATGGCTACACCTTC. The rearrangement uses TRBV10-2 and TRBJ1-2; D ambiguous. V was pared by 3 bases and J by 4 bases, with 9 bases between. Germline values: CDR1 WSHSY, CDR2 SAAADI. The CDR3 is 13 residues long.

The chain links TRBV30 to TRBJ2-1; D is perhaps TRBD2 (6 bases). Germline lookup yields CDR1 GTSNPN and CDR2 SVGIG (reference sequence). This CDR3 spans 15 amino acids. Trimming removed 0 bases at V and 5 bases at J, with 14 bases between. The CDR3 sequence is CAWSVGAGRNNEQFF. The CDR3 coding sequence is TGTGCCTGGAGTGTAGGTGCGGGGAGGAACAATGAGCAGTTCTTC.

This clone occurred once. The CDR3 spells CASRQGLSYGYTF. In DNA form, the CDR3 reads TGTGCCAGCAGACAGGGATTGAGCTATGGCTACACCTTC. The V call is TRBV28, the J call TRBJ1-2; maybe TRBD1 (6 bases). The CDR3 is 13 residues long. Trimming left V 6 bases short and J 4 bases short, with 12 bases between. Germline-derived CDR1 and CDR2 are MDHEN and SYDVKM.

V usage is TRBV21-1 and J usage is TRBJ1-5. TRBV21-1 is a recognized pseudogene. The CDR3 has 15 amino acids. This chain's CDR3 is CASSKAGEGDQPQHF. DNA of the CDR3: TGTGCCAGCAGCAAAGCCGGTGAGGGTGATCAGCCCCAGCATTTT.

The genes are TRBV29-1 and TRBJ1-6; TRBD1 aligns across 7 bases. This CDR3 is 18 amino acids long. With 1 base clipped from V and 0 bases from J, the junction kept 9 bases outside the gene matches. The germline V gene encodes CDR1 SQVTM and CDR2 ANQGSEA. In DNA, the CDR3 is TGCAGCGTTGAAGCGACAGGGCGAAAAAGCTCCTATAATTCACCCCTCCACTTT. Its translation: CSVEATGRKSSYNSPLHF.

The rearrangement links TRBV6-1 to TRBJ1-2; TRBD1 agrees at 7 bases. V lost 2 bases to trimming and J lost 7 bases; unmatched junction nucleotides: 16. The CDR3 extends over 17 amino acids. Germline V lookup: CDR1 MNHNS, CDR2 SASEGT. The CDR3 DNA follows: TGTGCCAGCAGTGAAAAAATGGAGGCAGGGGGAACAGGTGGCTACACCTTC. It specifies CASSEKMEAGGTGGYTF.

The rearrangement joins TRBV5-1 to TRBJ1-2; TRBD1 might be the D (5 bases). Germline loops: CDR1 SGHRS, CDR2 YFSETQ. CDR3 length equals 15 residues. The ends were cut back, 4 bases at V and 3 bases at J, with 16 bases in the middle. The CDR3: CASSPPGSRDYGYTF. The CDR3 DNA follows: TGCGCCAGCAGCCCACCCGGGAGCAGGGACTATGGCTACACCTTC.

The chain uses TRBV7-9 and TRBJ1-5, with TRBD1 as a possible D gene (5 bases). Germline CDR1 reads SEHNR; CDR2 reads FQNEAQ (reference sequence). This CDR3 has 15 residues. The V gene lost 10 bases and the J gene lost 7 bases, with 23 bases spanning the gap. The CDR3 bases are TGTGCCATCCCTCTTATCGGGGGTGTCGACCAGCCCCAGCATTTT. It translates to CAIPLIGGVDQPQHF.

V gene TRBV5-1 combines with J gene TRBJ1-1; TRBD1 matches at 8 bases. J lost 1 base, V lost 6 bases, and 5 bases had no gene match. Germline values: CDR1 SGHRS, CDR2 YFSETQ. The CDR3 has 14 residues. The CDR3 loop is CASTPGTGNTEAFF. In DNA, the CDR3 is TGCGCCAGCACCCCCGGGACAGGGAACACTGAAGCTTTCTTT.

The chain carries TRBV6-5 and TRBJ1-1, with 7 bases matching TRBD1. Germline V gene lookup returns CDR1 MNHEY and CDR2 SVGAGI. The V segment lost 6 bases and the J segment 0 bases; nucleotides outside the gene matches: 4. This CDR3 is 14 amino acids long. This chain's CDR3 is CASRTDRVNTEAFF. The CDR3, as DNA: TGTGCCAGCAGAACCGACAGGGTGAACACTGAAGCTTTCTTT.

V gene TRBV9 combines with J gene TRBJ2-2, with 9 bases fitting TRBD2. The germline V gene encodes CDR1 SGDLS and CDR2 YYNGEE. CDR3 size: 20 residues. Trimming took 4 bases from V and 1 from J; bases not matched to a gene: 17. CDR3 in DNA: TGTGCCAGCAGCATCCACTCGATGGGGGATAGCGGGGGGAACACCGGGGAGCTGTTTTTT. It encodes CASSIHSMGDSGGNTGELFF.

This clone was seen more than once but under ten times. The rearrangement uses TRBV7-6 and TRBJ2-7; D not certain. V dropped 1 base and J dropped 6 bases, with 13 bases sitting between them. The CDR3 is 14 residues long. The germline V gene has CDR1 SGHVS and CDR2 FNYEAQ. The CDR3 spells CASSLGGTVSEQYF. CDR3 in DNA: TGTGCCAGCAGCTTAGGAGGCACGGTATCCGAGCAGTACTTC.

The chain links TRBV2 to TRBJ1-3, with D possibly being TRBD1 (5 bases). The length of the CDR3 is 16 residues. CDR1 is SNHLY and CDR2 is FYNNEI in the germline V gene. Trimming shortened V by 4 bases and J by 1 base, and 14 bases separated the two germline ends. The CDR3 nucleotides read TGTGCCAGCAGTGGGGGGGATTGGGGTTCTGGAAACACCATATATTTT. It specifies CASSGGDWGSGNTIYF.

The rearrangement uses TRBV7-3 and TRBJ2-1; 14 positions match TRBD2. The V and J ends lost 5 bases and 8 bases, in that order; junction bases with no gene match: 8. CDR1 and CDR2 from the germline V gene are SGHTA and FQGTGA. The CDR3 length is 16 residues. The CDR3 spells CASSDGLAGGRDEQFF. The CDR3 bases are TGTGCCAGCAGCGACGGACTAGCGGGGGGCCGGGATGAGCAGTTCTTC.

The J gene is TRBJ1-6, the V gene TRBV13, with D tentatively TRBD1 (6 bases). CDR1 and CDR2 from the germline V gene are PRHDT and FYEKMQ (reference sequence). The V and J ends lost 2 bases and 2 bases respectively, with 16 bases between them. The CDR3 extends over 18 amino acids. The CDR3 nucleotides read TGTGCCAGCAGCTTAAGGTTAGGGGGGGCTGCCTATAATTCACCCCTCCACTTT. Its protein is CASSLRLGGAAYNSPLHF.